These 5 T cell receptor beta chains were sequenced from one sample in a study of T-cell memory formation after mild COVID-19. One entry per CDR3 protein results from TCRdb running MiXCR on the 5' RACE reads. The sample shows a few hundred thousand distinct CDR3 sequences, approximately 19% of them seen only once. The sequenced material came from PBMCs or a T cell subset sorted from them (not recorded which). The source is a man between 18 and 35 years old who had mild COVID-19 (a few samples of this study predate the infection). Cell type and time point are not known.

The gene calls are TRBV7-2 and TRBJ2-5; D possibly corresponds to TRBD2 (7 bases). Trimming took 1 base from V and 1 from J, leaving 10 bases between them. Looked up from germline, CDR1 is SGHTA and CDR2 is FQGNSA. This CDR3 is 15 amino acids long. The CDR3 sequence is CASSLGAGAQETQYF. The CDR3 nucleotides are TGTGCCAGCAGCTTAGGGGCGGGGGCCCAAGAGACCCAGTACTTC.

There are a few counts of this clonotype. This chain joins TRBV5-1 and TRBJ2-3, with D possibly being TRBD1 or TRBD2 (6 bases each). The CDR3 is 14 residues long. Deletions cut 0 bases from V and 4 bases from J, with 9 bases between. Germline lookup yields CDR1 SGHRS and CDR2 YFSETQ. In DNA, the CDR3 is TGCGCCAGCAGCTTGGACGGGGGCGCAGATACGCAGTATTTT. Translated, it gives CASSLDGGADTQYF.

The chain uses TRBV28 and TRBJ2-3; TRBD2 matches 9 bases. V gave up 8 bases and J gave up 6 bases; unmatched junction bases: 3. Germline CDR1 is MDHEN and CDR2 is SYDVKM. The CDR3 has 12 amino acids. The CDR3 reads CASAGGLDTQYF. CDR3 bases: TGTGCCAGCGCGGGGGGGCTGGATACGCAGTATTTT.

A few counts support this clonotype. The chain carries TRBV29-1 and TRBJ1-2; 7 bases align to TRBD1. CDR3 length equals 14 residues. CDR1 is SQVTM and CDR2 is ANQGSEA in the germline V gene. The ends lost 6 bases at V and 6 bases at J; junction bases unmatched: 13. CDR3 region: CSVPETGSGHGYTF. For the CDR3, the DNA is TGCAGCGTCCCGGAGACAGGGAGTGGCCATGGCTACACCTTC.

This chain uses TRBV7-9 with TRBJ1-3, with D possibly TRBD1 on 5 matching bases. This CDR3 has 15 residues. V shed 5 bases and J shed 8 bases, with 19 bases lying between them. The V gene's germline CDR1 is SEHNR and CDR2 FQNEAQ (reference sequence). The DNA of the CDR3 is TGTGCCAGCAGCCCCCCGTTGCAGGGTGGGGACACCATATATTTT. It is translated as CASSPPLQGGDTIYF.